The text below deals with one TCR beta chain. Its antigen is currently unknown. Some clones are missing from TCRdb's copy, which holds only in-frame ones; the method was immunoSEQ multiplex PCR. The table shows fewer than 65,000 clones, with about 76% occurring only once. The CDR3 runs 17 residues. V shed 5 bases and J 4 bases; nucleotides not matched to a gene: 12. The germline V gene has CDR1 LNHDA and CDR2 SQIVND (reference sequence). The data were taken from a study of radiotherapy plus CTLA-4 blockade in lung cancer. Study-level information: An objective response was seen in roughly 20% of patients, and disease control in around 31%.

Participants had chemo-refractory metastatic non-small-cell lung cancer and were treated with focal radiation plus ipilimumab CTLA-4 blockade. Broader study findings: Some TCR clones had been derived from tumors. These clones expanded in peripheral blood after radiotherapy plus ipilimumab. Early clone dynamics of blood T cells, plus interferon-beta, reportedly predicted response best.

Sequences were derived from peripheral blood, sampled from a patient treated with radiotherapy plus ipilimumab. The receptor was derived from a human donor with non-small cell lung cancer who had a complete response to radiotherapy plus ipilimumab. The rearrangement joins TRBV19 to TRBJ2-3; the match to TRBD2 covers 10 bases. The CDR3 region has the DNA TGTGCCAGTAGTCCACGTTGGTCGCTAGCGGGAGCAGATACGCAGTATTTT. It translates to CASSPRWSLAGADTQYF.